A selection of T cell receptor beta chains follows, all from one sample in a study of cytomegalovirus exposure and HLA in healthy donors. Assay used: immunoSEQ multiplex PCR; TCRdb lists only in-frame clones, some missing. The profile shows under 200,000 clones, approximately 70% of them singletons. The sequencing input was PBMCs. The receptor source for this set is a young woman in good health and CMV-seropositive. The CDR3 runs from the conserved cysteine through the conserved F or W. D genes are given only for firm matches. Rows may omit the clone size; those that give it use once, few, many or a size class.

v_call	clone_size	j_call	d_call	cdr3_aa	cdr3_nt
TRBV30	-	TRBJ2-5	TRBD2	CARLSRGGETQYF	TGTGCCCGCCTAAGCCGGGGGGGCGAGACCCAGTACTTC
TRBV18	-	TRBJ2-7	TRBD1	CASSPTRDRGRYEQYF	TGTGCCAGCTCACCGACCCGGGACAGGGGGCGATACGAGCAGTACTTC
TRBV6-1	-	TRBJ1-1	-	CASTRWEGNTEAFF	TGTGCCAGCACGAGATGGGAGGGGAACACTGAAGCTTTCTTT
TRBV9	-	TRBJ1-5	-	CASSVGDSPWQPQHF	TGTGCCAGCAGCGTGGGGGACTCTCCCTGGCAGCCCCAGCATTTT
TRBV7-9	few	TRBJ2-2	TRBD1	CASSPPAGGAGGELFF	TGTGCCAGCAGCCCCCCGGCAGGGGGCGCTGGCGGGGAGCTGTTTTTT
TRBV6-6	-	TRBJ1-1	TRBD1	CASKIGQGVNTEAFF	TGTGCCAGCAAAATCGGACAGGGGGTGAACACTGAAGCTTTCTTT
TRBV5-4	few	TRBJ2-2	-	CASSSGSPSRGDTGELFF	TGTGCCAGCAGCTCCGGGTCCCCTTCCCGCGGGGACACCGGGGAGCTGTTTTTT
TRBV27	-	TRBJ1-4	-	CASSSLLANEKLFF	TGTGCCAGCAGTTCTCTTCTAGCTAATGAAAAACTGTTTTTT
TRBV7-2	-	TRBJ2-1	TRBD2	CASSPSLLAGGKGNEQFF	TGTGCCAGCAGCCCGTCCTTACTAGCGGGGGGGAAGGGTAATGAGCAGTTCTTC
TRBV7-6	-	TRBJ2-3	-	CASSLGAPGWTDTQYF	TGTGCCAGCAGCTTAGGGGCACCCGGTTGGACAGATACGCAGTATTTT
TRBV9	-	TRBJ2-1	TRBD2	CASSVVVAGTYNEQFF	TGTGCCAGCAGCGTAGTGGTAGCGGGAACCTACAATGAGCAGTTCTTC
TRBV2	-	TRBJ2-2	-	CASSEAPYVRGELFF	TGTGCCAGCAGTGAAGCCCCGTACGTCAGAGGGGAGCTGTTTTTT
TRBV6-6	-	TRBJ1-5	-	CASSPPGAPNQPQHF	TGTGCCAGCAGCCCCCCAGGGGCCCCCAATCAGCCCCAGCATTTT
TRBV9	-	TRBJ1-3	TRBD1	CASSGETGVGNTIYF	TGTGCCAGCAGCGGCGAGACAGGGGTCGGAAACACCATATATTTT
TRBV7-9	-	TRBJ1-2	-	CASTGQYGYTF	TGTGCCAGCACGGGACAATATGGCTACACCTTC
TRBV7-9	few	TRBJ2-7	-	CASRTTSHTGLSYEQYF	TGTGCCAGCAGAACGACTAGTCACACAGGTCTCTCCTACGAGCAGTACTTC
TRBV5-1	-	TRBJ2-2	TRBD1	CASRPTGTGSTGELFF	TGCGCCAGCAGACCAACCGGGACAGGGAGCACCGGGGAGCTGTTTTTT
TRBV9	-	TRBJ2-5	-	CASSLNLAEVETQYF	TGTGCCAGCAGCCTCAACCTGGCGGAGGTAGAGACCCAGTACTTC
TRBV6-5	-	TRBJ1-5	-	CASSEIWGVQPQHF	TGTGCCAGCAGTGAAATCTGGGGCGTTCAGCCCCAGCATTTT
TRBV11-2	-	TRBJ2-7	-	CASSLEYGAYEQYF	TGTGCCAGCAGCTTAGAGTATGGGGCCTACGAGCAGTACTTC
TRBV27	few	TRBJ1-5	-	CASRQGSNQPQHF	TGTGCCAGCAGACAGGGTAGCAATCAGCCCCAGCATTTT
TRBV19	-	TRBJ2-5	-	CASSTRTSRGQETQYF	TGTGCCAGTAGTACTCGGACTTCTCGCGGCCAAGAGACCCAGTACTTC
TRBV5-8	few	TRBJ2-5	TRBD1	CASSQGQGWETQYF	TGTGCCAGCAGCCAGGGACAGGGTTGGGAGACCCAGTACTTC
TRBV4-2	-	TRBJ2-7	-	CASSQETRSSYEQYF	TGTGCCAGCAGCCAAGAGACGCGGAGCTCCTACGAGCAGTACTTC
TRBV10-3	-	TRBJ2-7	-	CAISESLSYEQYF	TGTGCCATCAGTGAGTCGTTATCCTACGAGCAGTACTTC
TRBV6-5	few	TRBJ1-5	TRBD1	CASSRTGVGGQPQHF	TGTGCCAGCAGTAGGACAGGAGTAGGTGGTCAGCCCCAGCATTTT
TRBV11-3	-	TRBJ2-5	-	CASSASGQETQYF	TGTGCCAGCAGCGCGAGCGGCCAAGAGACCCAGTACTTC
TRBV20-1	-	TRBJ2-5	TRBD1	CSAHRGETQYF	TGCAGTGCTCACAGGGGAGAGACCCAGTACTTC
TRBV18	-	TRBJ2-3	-	CASSPLPGTSTDTQYF	TGTGCCAGCTCACCATTACCGGGGACAAGCACGGATACGCAGTATTTT
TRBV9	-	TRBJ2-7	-	CASSVEGHLHYEQYF	TGTGCCAGCAGCGTAGAGGGACACCTACACTACGAGCAGTACTTC
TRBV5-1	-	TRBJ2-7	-	CASTNQGRPYEQYF	TGCGCCAGCACCAACCAGGGGCGCCCCTACGAGCAGTACTTC
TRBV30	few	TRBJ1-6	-	CAWSEARNSPLHF	TGTGCCTGGAGTGAGGCGCGGAATTCACCCCTCCACTTT
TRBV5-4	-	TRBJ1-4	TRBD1	CASSLLQGGGEKLFF	TGTGCCAGCAGCCTCTTACAGGGGGGTGGTGAAAAACTGTTTTTT
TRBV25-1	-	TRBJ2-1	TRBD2	CASSELSGGFDEQFF	TGTGCCAGCAGTGAATTAAGCGGGGGGTTTGATGAGCAGTTCTTC
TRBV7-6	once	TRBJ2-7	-	CASSSALGLTISYEQYF	TGTGCCAGCAGCTCTGCCCTGGGACTTACAATATCCTACGAGCAGTACTTC
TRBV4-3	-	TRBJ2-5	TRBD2	CASSPGLAGGQETQYF	TGCGCCAGCAGCCCCGGACTAGCGGGGGGCCAAGAGACCCAGTACTTC
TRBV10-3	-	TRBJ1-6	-	CAISEEEGSPLHF	TGTGCCATCAGTGAGGAGGAGGGTTCACCCCTCCACTTT
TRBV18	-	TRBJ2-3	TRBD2	CASSPPRLAGATDTQYF	TGTGCCAGCTCACCCCCAAGGCTAGCGGGAGCCACAGATACGCAGTATTTT
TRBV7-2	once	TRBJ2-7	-	CASSLRLANGEQYF	TGTGCCAGCAGCTTACGGCTAGCGAACGGCGAGCAGTACTTC
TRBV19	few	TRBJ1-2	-	CARTRYGYTF	TGTGCCCGAACCAGGTATGGCTACACCTTC
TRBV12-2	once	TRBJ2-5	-	CASRAGTSPHHQETQYF	TGTGCAAGTCGCGCCGGGACTAGCCCCCACCACCAAGAGACCCAGTACTTC
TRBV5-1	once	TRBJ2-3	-	CASSSRQGTDTQYF	TGCGCCAGCAGCTCCCGACAGGGCACAGATACGCAGTATTTT
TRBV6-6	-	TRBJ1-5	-	CASSPGTSNQPQHF	TGTGCCAGCAGTCCCGGGACAAGTAATCAGCCCCAGCATTTT
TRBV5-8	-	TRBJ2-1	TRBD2	CASSLAGPYNEQFF	TGTGCCAGCAGCTTAGCGGGGCCATACAATGAGCAGTTCTTC
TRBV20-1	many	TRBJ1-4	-	CSARSGVRLFF	TGCAGTGCTAGATCGGGGGTGAGACTGTTTTTT
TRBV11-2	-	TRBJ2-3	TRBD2	CASSLNGGVATQYF	TGTGCCAGCAGCTTAAACGGGGGGGTCGCTACGCAGTATTTT
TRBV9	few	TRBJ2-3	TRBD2	CASSVAGGRTDTQYF	TGTGCCAGCAGCGTAGCGGGGGGTCGCACAGATACGCAGTATTTT
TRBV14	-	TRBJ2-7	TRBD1	CASSQLGQTYEQYF	TGTGCCAGCAGCCAACTGGGACAGACCTACGAGCAGTACTTC
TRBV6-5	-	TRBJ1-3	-	CASSPWNGGSNTIYF	TGTGCCAGCAGCCCCTGGAACGGAGGGTCGAACACCATATATTTT
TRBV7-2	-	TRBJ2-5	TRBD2	CASSLGLGGRETQYF	TGTGCCAGCAGCTTAGGTCTCGGGGGGAGGGAGACCCAGTACTTC